Shown below are 20 T cell receptor beta chains from a single sample sequenced in a study of T cells in Graves' hyperthyroidism and ophthalmopathy. TCR beta CDR3 region amplification was performed from RNA transcripts. In the first-round RT-PCR of the TCR CDR3, the HTBI primer set was used. TCRdb reanalysed the multiplex PCR reads using MiXCR and keeps one entry per CDR3 protein. The repertoire includes nearly 600,000 distinct CDR3 sequences, approximately 15% of them detected once, and under 7% sits in the top ten. The sample comprised blood. The receptors come from a woman in her 30s with Graves' hyperthyroidism that later progressed to Graves' ophthalmopathy.

This clonotype appeared many times. The chain is built from TRBV11-2 and TRBJ2-1; possibly TRBD1 for D (5 bases). Germline CDR1 is SGHAT and CDR2 is FQNNGV. The CDR3 covers 16 residues. V shed 5 bases and J shed 12 bases, with 26 bases lying between them. CDR3 sequence reads: CASSRGWALGRSVQFF. The CDR3 bases are TGTGCCAGCAGCAGGGGATGGGCCCTAGGGCGTAGTGTGCAGTTCTTC.

This clonotype has only a few counts. This sequence joins TRBV20-1 and TRBJ2-7; TRBD2 agrees at 7 bases. CDR1 and CDR2 from the germline V gene are DFQATT and SNEGSKA (reference sequence). The CDR3 spans 16 residues. Losses at the gene ends were 6 bases for V and 1 base for J; bases not matched to a gene: 15. CDR3 bases: TGCAGTGCCACCGAGGGGAGGGGAACTGGGTCCTACGAGCAGTACTTC. It is translated as CSATEGRGTGSYEQYF.

This clonotype was observed a few times. V and J are TRBV5-1 and TRBJ2-3; D is undetermined. Germline-derived CDR1 and CDR2 are SGHRS and YFSETQ. The CDR3 spans 12 residues. The V gene lost 4 bases and the J gene lost 4 bases, with 7 bases spanning the gap. The CDR3: CASSMFPDTQYF. The CDR3, as DNA: TGCGCCAGCAGCATGTTTCCAGATACGCAGTATTTT.

V usage is TRBV19 and J usage is TRBJ1-5; D is undetermined. V shed 3 bases and J shed 5 bases, with 11 bases lying between them. CDR3 length equals 14 residues. Germline CDR1 LNHDA, CDR2 SQIVND (reference sequence). CDR3 sequence (DNA): TGTGCCAGTAGTATGCGGGGTACCGATCAGCCCCAGCATTTT. Translating it yields CASSMRGTDQPQHF.

This clonotype has a count of ten or more. J is TRBJ1-1 and V is TRBV6-2 or TRBV6-3; the D is unclear. V was clipped by 4 bases and J by 3 bases, with 12 bases between them. The CDR3 is made up of 14 amino acids. The germline gives CDR1 MNHEY, CDR2 SVGEGT. The CDR3 region is CASSSSAGYTEAFF. The CDR3 DNA reads TGTGCCAGCAGTTCCTCAGCTGGGTACACTGAAGCTTTCTTT.

This clonotype was seen ten or more times. The rearrangement uses TRBV20-1 and TRBJ2-3; D might be TRBD2 (6 bases). Trimming shortened V by 0 bases and J by 0 bases, and 16 bases separated the two germline ends. The CDR3 sequence is 17 residues long. CDR1 is DFQATT, CDR2 SNEGSKA, per germline (reference sequence). The CDR3: CSARDTGLSGSTDTQYF. DNA of the CDR3: TGCAGTGCTAGAGATACCGGACTAAGCGGGAGCACAGATACGCAGTATTTT.

The sample holds many counts of this clonotype. This chain joins TRBV28 and TRBJ2-7, with D maybe TRBD2 (5 bases). Trimming removed 5 bases at V and 4 bases at J, with 21 bases between. The CDR3 sequence is 16 residues long. From germline, CDR1 is MDHEN and CDR2 SYDVKM. CDR3 nucleotide sequence: TGTGCCAGCAGTCCGGCCCCTGGCGGAGGAGTATACGAGCAGTACTTC. This encodes CASSPAPGGGVYEQYF.

This clonotype came up many times. This chain connects TRBV28 to TRBJ2-7; perhaps D is TRBD1 or TRBD2 (5 bases each). V gave up 5 bases and J gave up 2 bases, with 7 bases separating them. Germline values: CDR1 MDHEN, CDR2 SYDVKM. The CDR3 runs to 12 residues. CDR3 sequence (DNA): TGTGCCAGCAGTGAGGGGACCTACGAGCAGTACTTC. Its protein is CASSEGTYEQYF. The full variable domain, with the rest looked up from reference TRBV28 and TRBJ2-7, is DVKVTQSSRYLVKRTGEKVFLECVQDMDHENMFWYRQDPGLGLRLIYFSYDVKMKEKGDIPEGYSVSREKKERFSLILESASTNQTSMYLCASSEGTYEQYFGPGTRLTVT.

This clonotype has ten or more counts. The chain employs TRBV12-3 or TRBV12-4 and TRBJ2-2; no clear D gene. With 2 bases removed from V and 4 bases from J, the gap between germline ends came to 5 bases. The CDR3 is 13 residues long. This CDR3 reads CASSLKSTGELFF. DNA for the CDR3: TGTGCCAGCAGTTTAAAGAGCACCGGGGAGCTGTTTTTT.

The V and J genes are TRBV12-5 and TRBJ2-1, with 9 bases aligning to TRBD1. Per germline, CDR1 LGHNT and CDR2 FRNRAP. The CDR3 length is 15 residues. V was clipped by 7 bases and J by 8 bases; unmatched bases: 12. The CDR3 loop reads CASAKKQGAMDEQFF. The CDR3, as DNA: TGTGCTAGTGCCAAAAAACAGGGGGCGATGGATGAGCAGTTCTTC.

This clonotype was observed at least ten times. The chain links TRBV28 to TRBJ2-7; D is uncertain. This CDR3 is 14 amino acids long. V shed 3 bases and J shed 3 bases, with 12 bases lying between them. CDR1 MDHEN and CDR2 SYDVKM come from the germline V gene. The CDR3 is CASSLSLNLYEQYF. DNA for the CDR3: TGTGCCAGCAGTTTGTCCCTAAACCTCTACGAGCAGTACTTC.

This clonotype was seen at least ten times. The chain is built from TRBV7-9 and TRBJ1-2; D unclear. The germline CDR1 and CDR2 sequences are SEHNR and FQNEAQ (reference sequence). V was trimmed by 5 bases and J by 5 bases, leaving 18 bases between them. The CDR3 is 15 residues long. As DNA, the CDR3 is TGTGCCAGCAGCCAGTCCCCTAGCGGCAGTTATGGCTACACCTTC. It translates to CASSQSPSGSYGYTF.

The chain has TRBV6-4 and TRBJ2-7, with a tentative D call TRBD2 (6 bases). Trimming shortened V by 2 bases and J by 9 bases, and 26 bases separated the two germline ends. There are 17 residues in the CDR3. Germline loops: CDR1 MRHNA, CDR2 SNTAGT. The CDR3 DNA sequence: TGTGCCAGCAGTGACCGCGGGGCAGGACTTATCCCTTGCTCGCAGTACTTC. It specifies CASSDRGAGLIPCSQYF.

This clonotype occurred many times. The chain combines TRBV27 with TRBJ1-5; D not resolved. Trimming took off 3 bases at V and 0 bases at J, with 6 bases between the two ends. This CDR3 has 14 amino acids. Germline V gene sequence: CDR1 MNHEY, CDR2 SMNVEV (reference sequence). DNA for the CDR3: TGTGCCAGCAGTTTGGTCCATAGCAATCAGCCCCAGCATTTT. Translated, it gives CASSLVHSNQPQHF.

This chain uses TRBV6-8 with TRBJ1-2, with D unresolved. The CDR3 totals 13 residues. Germline CDR1 MNHGY, CDR2 SAAAGT. Between the trimmed V and J ends, which lost 2 bases and 0 bases, there was a span of 4 bases. The CDR3 loop reads CASSYATNYGYTF. CDR3 nucleotides: TGTGCCAGCAGTTACGCAACTAACTATGGCTACACCTTC.

This clonotype was counted a few times. The V gene is TRBV27, the J gene TRBJ2-1; maybe TRBD2 (5 bases). The CDR3 contains 14 residues. V lost 0 bases to trimming and J lost 6 bases, with 9 bases between them. Germline V lookup: CDR1 MNHEY, CDR2 SMNVEV (reference sequence). CDR3 DNA sequence: TGTGCCAGCAGTTTATCCGGGATAGGCAATGAGCAGTTCTTC. Its protein is CASSLSGIGNEQFF.

This clonotype was observed a few times. This chain joins TRBV6-1 and TRBJ2-2; 11 bases are shared with TRBD1. Germline trimming cut 8 bases from V and 5 bases from J; bases unmatched to any gene: 4. Germline CDR1 reads MNHNS; CDR2 reads SASEGT. The CDR3 loop spans 14 amino acids. The CDR3 bases are TGTGCCAGCCGGGACAGGGGGGAGACCGGGGAGCTGTTTTTT. This gives the protein CASRDRGETGELFF.

This clonotype was seen at least ten times. The chain couples TRBV28 to TRBJ1-2; D unclear. Germline CDR1 is MDHEN and CDR2 is SYDVKM. This CDR3 is 12 amino acids long. Trimming cost V 2 bases and J 6 bases, with 7 bases left between them. CDR3 in amino acids: CASSLNPDGYTF. In DNA, the CDR3 is TGTGCCAGCAGTTTAAACCCAGATGGCTACACCTTC.

The V and J genes are TRBV19 and TRBJ1-3; tentative D call: TRBD1 (5 bases). The V end was cut by 9 bases, the J end by 0 bases, with 12 bases between. Germline values: CDR1 LNHDA, CDR2 SQIVND (reference sequence). The CDR3 loop spans 14 amino acids. The CDR3 DNA sequence: TGTGCCAGGTTCAGGGTACCCTCTGGAAACACCATATATTTT. Its protein is CARFRVPSGNTIYF.

The sample holds many counts of this clonotype. The rearrangement joins TRBV7-3 to TRBJ2-3, with a weak D call TRBD2 (6 bases). The V end lost 2 bases, the J end lost 0 bases, and 15 bases lay between the germline ends. The CDR3 loop spans 17 amino acids. Per the germline V gene, CDR1 is SGHTA and CDR2 is FQGTGA. Here the CDR3 reads CASSLWSGGGSTDTQYF. In DNA form, the CDR3 reads TGTGCCAGCAGCTTATGGTCTGGGGGAGGCAGCACAGATACGCAGTATTTT. Combining the CDR3 with reference TRBV7-3 and TRBJ2-3 gives the whole variable domain GAGVSQTPSNKVTEKGKYVELRCDPISGHTALYWYRQSLGQGPEFLIYFQGTGAADDSGLPNDRFFAVRPEGSVSTLKIQRTERGDSAVYLCASSLWSGGGSTDTQYFGPGTRLTVL.